A selection of T cell receptor beta chains follows, all from one sample in a study of type 1 regulatory T cells. TCRdb recomputed calls from the reads with MiXCR, one row per CDR3 protein. Among 68,000 or so distinct CDR3 sequences listed, roughly 50% were seen once. Antigen specificity for these receptors is unknown. Specimen: cultured non-Tr1 T cells, either the whole culture or a sorted T cell fraction (not recorded which). The receptor source for this set is a human donor in good health. Each CDR3 is given with its conserved first and last residue. Each record gives: V gene, CDR3 protein.

>TRBV20-1
CSARDRVAGTDTQYF
>TRBV10-3
CAISEGQSYGYTF
>TRBV5-1
CASSPYSPDYEQYF
>TRBV2
CASRQDRGNQPQHF
>TRBV7-9
CASSLVRPNNQPQHF
>TRBV29-1
CSVSDNYGYTF
>TRBV3-1
CASSQDLTSNTGELFF
>TRBV6-6
CASYVRMGEVNTEAFF
>TRBV29-1
CSALQGYEQYF
>TRBV7-9
CASSLVGKEALNEQFF
>TRBV6-2/TRBV6-3
CASCETRPDPQFF
>TRBV6-1
CASSEAAGGLRQPQHF
>TRBV3-1
CASSPRQGSGNTIYF
>TRBV20-1
CSAREQGAGGYTF
>TRBV5-4
CASSLPRGEDTQYF
>TRBV4-1
CASSQDRDRAYNEQFF
>TRBV3-1
CASSPGIGTEAFF
>TRBV3-1
CASSLSKATEAFF
>TRBV7-9
CASSSGTANTGELFF
>TRBV7-9
CASTFGQLDVGTEAFF